The 29 T cell receptor beta chains given below trace back to one sample, sequenced in a study of technical replicates of blood from a few donors. Assay: immunoSEQ multiplex PCR; the TCRdb copy retains only in-frame clones and omits some. Of more than 70,000 clones in the sample, around 96% were seen once. Sequences were obtained from T cells isolated from PBMCs. The receptor source for this set is a human donor in good health.

This rearrangement joins TRBV28 to TRBJ2-7; no clear D gene. Trimming removed 8 bases from V and 5 bases from J, with 13 bases in between. Per germline, CDR1 MDHEN and CDR2 SYDVKM. The CDR3 length is 12 residues. As DNA, the CDR3 is TGTGCCAGCGGGCTGCCTCCTAACGAGCAGTACTTC. Its translation: CASGLPPNEQYF.

V and J are TRBV6-5 and TRBJ2-7, with a possible D match to TRBD2 (5 bases). This CDR3 region has 14 residues. Trimming shortened V by 7 bases and J by 4 bases, and 17 bases separated the two germline ends. The germline CDR1 and CDR2 sequences are MNHEY and SVGAGI. This CDR3 reads CASMRSRGEYEQYF. In DNA, the CDR3 is TGTGCCAGCATGAGGTCTCGGGGAGAGTACGAGCAGTACTTC.

The chain is built from TRBV11-2 and TRBJ2-7; 10 bases match TRBD1. Per germline, CDR1 SGHAT and CDR2 FQNNGV. J was trimmed by 2 bases and V by 4 bases; bases with no gene match: 8. This CDR3 has 16 residues. The CDR3 reads CASSSITGTGAYEQYF. In nucleotides, the CDR3 is TGTGCCAGCAGCTCGATTACCGGGACAGGGGCCTACGAGCAGTACTTC.

This sequence joins TRBV9 and TRBJ2-3; 10 bases are a match to TRBD2. The CDR3 has 23 residues. In germline, CDR1 is SGDLS, CDR2 YYNGEE. V lost 2 bases, J lost 1 base, and 25 bases stayed unmatched. The CDR3 sequence is CASSVPRGHSSGGDLAGTDTQYF. In DNA, the CDR3 is TGTGCCAGCAGCGTCCCACGGGGCCACTCTAGCGGGGGTGACCTCGCAGGCACAGATACGCAGTATTTT.

This clone was seen just once. V usage is TRBV5-5 and J usage is TRBJ2-2, with TRBD2 identical over 9 bases. The J segment lost 7 bases and the V segment lost 4 bases, leaving 11 bases of the junction unmatched. Germline V gene sequence: CDR1 SGHKS, CDR2 YYEKEE (reference sequence). This CDR3 comprises 16 residues. This chain's CDR3 is CASSLSGGRSLGELFF. The CDR3 nucleotides are TGTGCCAGCAGCCTGAGCGGGGGGCGCAGTCTCGGGGAGCTGTTTTTT. The full variable domain, with the rest looked up from reference TRBV5-5 and TRBJ2-2, is DAGVTQSPTHLIKTRGQQVTLRCSPISGHKSVSWYQQVLGQGPQFIFQYYEKEERGRGNFPDRFSARQFPNYSSELNVNALLLGDSALYLCASSLSGGRSLGELFFGEGSRLTVL.

The chain is built from TRBV15 and TRBJ1-5, with a weak D call TRBD1 (6 bases). V lost 8 bases and J lost 6, with 17 bases in between. The germline CDR1 and CDR2 sequences are LNHNV and YYDKDF (reference sequence). CDR3 size: 14 residues. CDR3 coding DNA: TGTGCCACCTCCCGAGGGGGAGTCGGTCAGCCCCAGCATTTT. The encoded protein is CATSRGGVGQPQHF.

This rearrangement joins TRBV7-8 to TRBJ1-4; 10 nucleotides match TRBD1. Germline CDR1 is SGHVS and CDR2 is FQNEAQ. V shed 3 bases and J 6 bases; nucleotides not matched to a gene: 4. CDR3 length equals 15 residues. Here the CDR3 DNA reads TGTGCCAGCAGCTTTACGGGACAGGGGTATGAAAAACTGTTTTTT. Its protein is CASSFTGQGYEKLFF. The whole variable domain, remainder taken from reference TRBV7-8 and TRBJ1-4, is GAGVSQSPRYKVAKRGQDVALRCDPISGHVSLFWYQQALGQGPEFLTYFQNEAQLDKSGLPSDRFFAERPEGSVSTLKIQRTQQEDSAVYLCASSFTGQGYEKLFFGSGTQLSVL.

This chain joins TRBV14 and TRBJ1-1; 7 positions agree with TRBD1. CDR1 and CDR2 (germline): SGHDN, FVKESK. The V segment lost 3 bases and the J segment 6 bases; nucleotides outside the gene matches: 4. The CDR3 runs to 13 residues. CDR3 nucleotide sequence: TGTGCCAGCAGCCACCGGGACAGACCTGAAGCTTTCTTT. Its protein is CASSHRDRPEAFF.

This sequence joins TRBV19 and TRBJ2-7; D is perhaps TRBD2 (6 bases). Trimming shortened V by 5 bases and J by 4 bases, and 18 bases separated the two germline ends. Germline CDR1 and CDR2: LNHDA and SQIVND (reference sequence). The CDR3 length is 15 residues. The CDR3 loop is CASSPESGGVYEQYF. CDR3 DNA: TGTGCCAGTAGTCCTGAGAGCGGAGGGGTTTACGAGCAGTACTTC.

This sequence joins TRBV5-4 and TRBJ2-7; 7 positions match TRBD2. Germline CDR1 SGHNT, CDR2 YYREEE (reference sequence). CDR3 length: 14 amino acids. V lost 4 bases, J lost 3 bases, and 7 bases stayed unmatched. CDR3 residues: CASSRGGTIYEQYF. DNA for the CDR3: TGTGCCAGCAGCCGGGGAGGGACTATCTACGAGCAGTACTTC.

V gene TRBV5-6 combines with J gene TRBJ1-5; D is ambiguous. V lost 4 bases to trimming and J lost 3 bases, with 8 bases between them. This CDR3 is 13 amino acids long. Germline V gives CDR1 SGHDT, CDR2 YYEEEE. The CDR3 reads CASSLRNNQPQHF. In DNA form, the CDR3 reads TGTGCCAGCAGCCTAAGAAACAATCAGCCCCAGCATTTT.

The V call is TRBV6-6, the J call TRBJ2-5; a possible D gene is TRBD1 (6 bases). The CDR3 consists of 14 residues. Germline V gene sequence: CDR1 MNHNY, CDR2 SVGAGI (reference sequence). V shed 7 bases and J shed 1 base, with 13 bases lying between them. This CDR3 reads CASNSQGTQETQYF. The CDR3 nucleotides are TGTGCCAGCAACTCCCAGGGGACCCAAGAGACCCAGTACTTC.

The chain recombines TRBV27 with TRBJ2-7, with 11 bases that match TRBD2. V lost 4 bases to trimming and J lost 2 bases; unmatched junction nucleotides: 4. Germline lookup yields CDR1 MNHEY and CDR2 SMNVEV (reference sequence). The CDR3 covers 15 residues. DNA of the CDR3: TGTGCCAGCAGTTCGGGACTAGCGGTGGCCTACGAGCAGTACTTC. As protein: CASSSGLAVAYEQYF.

The V gene is TRBV18, the J gene TRBJ1-1; tentatively, D is TRBD1 (6 bases). Trimming took off 6 bases at V and 1 base at J, with 18 bases between the two ends. Germline CDR1 is KGHSH and CDR2 is LQKENI. This CDR3 comprises 16 residues. CDR3 in amino acids: CASSLTGDRSNTEAFF. CDR3 nucleotides: TGTGCCAGCTCTCTAACGGGCGACAGGTCGAACACTGAAGCTTTCTTT.

The chain has TRBV19 and TRBJ2-7; 11 bases are a match to TRBD1. Trimming at V came to 5 bases and at J to 3 bases, leaving 15 bases not matched to a gene. This CDR3 is built from 18 residues. The germline CDR1 and CDR2 sequences are LNHDA and SQIVND (reference sequence). In DNA form, the CDR3 reads TGTGCCAGTAGTTTGGAACTGGGGACAGGGGGGTTCTACTACGAGCAGTACTTC. This gives the protein CASSLELGTGGFYYEQYF.

The chain has TRBV19 and TRBJ2-5; D might be TRBD2 (6 bases). The CDR3 is 14 residues long. Germline assignment: CDR1 LNHDA and CDR2 SQIVND (reference sequence). V lost 6 bases to trimming and J lost 5 bases, with 16 bases between them. The CDR3 sequence: CASSLGAGGETQYF. The DNA for the CDR3 is TGTGCCAGTAGCCTAGGAGCGGGTGGGGAGACCCAGTACTTC.

This chain uses TRBV28 with TRBJ2-7; D perhaps matches TRBD1 (5 bases). Per germline, CDR1 MDHEN and CDR2 SYDVKM. Trimming shortened V by 3 bases and J by 2 bases, and 11 bases separated the two germline ends. This CDR3 contains 14 residues. CDR3 amino acids: CASSFTGLTYEQYF. The CDR3 coding sequence is TGTGCCAGCAGTTTCACAGGTCTAACCTACGAGCAGTACTTC. The full variable domain, completed using reference TRBV28 and TRBJ2-7, is DVKVTQSSRYLVKRTGEKVFLECVQDMDHENMFWYRQDPGLGLRLIYFSYDVKMKEKGDIPEGYSVSREKKERFSLILESASTNQTSMYLCASSFTGLTYEQYFGPGTRLTVT.

This clone turned up a few times. The chain joins TRBV6-5 to TRBJ1-1; tentatively, D is TRBD1 (6 bases). This CDR3 comprises 16 residues. V was pared by 2 bases and J by 3 bases, with 16 bases between. Germline loops: CDR1 MNHEY, CDR2 SVGAGI. The CDR3 region is CASSYSGGGVDTEAFF. The CDR3 DNA follows: TGTGCCAGCAGTTACAGCGGGGGGGGCGTAGACACTGAAGCTTTCTTT.

The chain has TRBV4-1 and TRBJ1-1, with a tentative D call TRBD1 (6 bases). V was pared by 3 bases and J by 10 bases, with 12 bases between. Germline V CDR1 and CDR2: MGHRA, YSYEKL. The CDR3 is made up of 12 amino acids. CDR3 DNA: TGCGCCAGCAGCCAGAGAGGACAGCGAGCTTTCTTT. As protein: CASSQRGQRAFF.

This chain's CDR3 is CASSLAQWRINEKLFF. CDR3 DNA: TGTGCCAGCAGCTTAGCGCAGTGGCGGATTAATGAAAAACTGTTTTTT. This chain links TRBV7-8 with TRBJ1-4; D gene uncertain. The CDR3 is made up of 16 amino acids. Germline CDR1 is SGHVS and CDR2 is FQNEAQ. Trimming shortened V by 0 bases and J by 4 bases, and 12 bases separated the two germline ends.

This chain connects TRBV27 to TRBJ2-7; a possible D gene is TRBD2 (6 bases). This CDR3 contains 13 residues. V dropped 5 bases and J dropped 3 bases, with 11 bases sitting between them. Germline lookup yields CDR1 MNHEY and CDR2 SMNVEV (reference sequence). CDR3 residues: CASSPSAFYEQYF. The CDR3 DNA reads TGTGCCAGCAGTCCTAGCGCCTTCTACGAGCAGTACTTC.

V and J are TRBV4-1 and TRBJ2-5; D may be TRBD2 (5 bases). V shed 3 bases and J shed 1 base, with 9 bases lying between them. The CDR3 extends over 14 amino acids. From germline, CDR1 is MGHRA and CDR2 YSYEKL. The CDR3 protein is CASSQRVFQETQYF. As DNA, the CDR3 is TGCGCCAGCAGCCAGAGGGTGTTCCAAGAGACCCAGTACTTC.

This clone was counted a single time. The chain is built from TRBV28 and TRBJ2-1; 9 bases align to TRBD1. Germline CDR1 and CDR2: MDHEN and SYDVKM. CDR3 size: 12 residues. The J segment lost 10 bases and the V segment lost 7 bases, leaving 5 bases of the junction unmatched. The CDR3 DNA sequence: TGTGCCAGCAAAAGAGGACAGGGGGAGCAGTTCTTC. Encoded protein: CASKRGQGEQFF.

The chain carries TRBV5-1 and TRBJ1-2; D is possibly TRBD1 (6 bases). The length of the CDR3 is 15 residues. V dropped 0 bases and J dropped 2 bases, with 11 bases sitting between them. From germline, CDR1 is SGHRS and CDR2 YFSETQ. Written as DNA, the CDR3 is TGCGCCAGCAGCTTGGACCTTACAGGGAACTATGGCTACACCTTC. This gives the protein CASSLDLTGNYGYTF. Supplemented by reference TRBV5-1 and TRBJ1-2, the full variable domain reads KAGVTQTPRYLIKTRGQQVTLSCSPISGHRSVSWYQQTPGQGLQFLFEYFSETQRNKGNFPGRFSGRQFSNSRSEMNVSTLELGDSALYLCASSLDLTGNYGYTFGSGTRLTVV.

The chain carries TRBV5-4 and TRBJ1-1; a possible D gene is TRBD1 (5 bases). CDR1 SGHNT and CDR2 YYREEE come from the germline V gene (reference sequence). The CDR3 has 15 residues. The V gene lost 7 bases and the J gene lost 5 bases, with 21 bases spanning the gap. The CDR3 DNA reads TGTGCCAGCTCGGAGGGGAGAGGGGTAGGAACTGAAGCTTTCTTT. Translated: CASSEGRGVGTEAFF. Full variable domain (outside the CDR3, taken from reference TRBV5-4 and TRBJ1-1): ETGVTQSPTHLIKTRGQQVTLRCSSQSGHNTVSWYQQALGQGPQFIFQYYREEENGRGNFPPRFSGLQFPNYSSELNVNALELDDSALYLCASSEGRGVGTEAFFGQGTRLTVV.

The chain couples TRBV9 to TRBJ1-2; 9 nucleotides agree with TRBD1. Per germline, CDR1 SGDLS and CDR2 YYNGEE. This CDR3 has 20 amino acids. V was clipped by 4 bases and J by 4 bases; unmatched bases: 23. CDR3 in amino acids: CASSPGAGGGGQGWGYGYTF. CDR3 nucleotides: TGTGCCAGCAGCCCCGGCGCTGGGGGAGGAGGACAGGGGTGGGGCTATGGCTACACCTTC.

For the CDR3, the DNA is TGTGCCAGCAGTGAAAATTTTCCGGGACAGGGTGGGGTCTATGGCTACACCTTC. Amino acids: CASSENFPGQGGVYGYTF. The chain recombines TRBV6-1 with TRBJ1-2; 9 bases map to TRBD1. Germline CDR1 MNHNS, CDR2 SASEGT. J gave up 4 bases and V 2 bases, and 14 bases lay outside the gene matches. The length of the CDR3 is 18 residues.

The chain recombines TRBV18 with TRBJ1-2; D is ambiguous. The CDR3 consists of 14 residues. The V and J ends lost 0 bases and 6 bases respectively, with 11 bases between them. Germline values: CDR1 KGHSH, CDR2 LQKENI. This CDR3 reads CASSPPLQSNGYTF. Here the CDR3 DNA reads TGTGCCAGCTCACCACCCTTACAGAGTAATGGCTACACCTTC. Based on the CDR3 plus reference TRBV18 and TRBJ1-2, the full variable domain is NAGVMQNPRHLVRRRGQEARLRCSPMKGHSHVYWYRQLPEEGLKFMVYLQKENIIDESGMPKERFSAEFPKEGPSILRIQQVVRGDSAAYFCASSPPLQSNGYTFGSGTRLTVV.

This clone was seen only a few times. The chain carries TRBV19 and TRBJ1-1; maybe TRBD1 (6 bases). Germline lookup yields CDR1 LNHDA and CDR2 SQIVND (reference sequence). The CDR3 consists of 14 residues. V was pared by 1 base and J by 1 base, with 7 bases between. The CDR3 region is CASSIAGANTEAFF. The CDR3, as DNA: TGTGCCAGTAGTATAGCAGGGGCGAACACTGAAGCTTTCTTT. Filled out from reference TRBV19 and TRBJ1-1, the complete variable domain reads DGGITQSPKYLFRKEGQNVTLSCEQNLNHDAMYWYRQDPGQGLRLIYYSQIVNDFQKGDIAEGYSVSREKKESFPLTVTSAQKNPTAFYLCASSIAGANTEAFFGQGTRLTVV.